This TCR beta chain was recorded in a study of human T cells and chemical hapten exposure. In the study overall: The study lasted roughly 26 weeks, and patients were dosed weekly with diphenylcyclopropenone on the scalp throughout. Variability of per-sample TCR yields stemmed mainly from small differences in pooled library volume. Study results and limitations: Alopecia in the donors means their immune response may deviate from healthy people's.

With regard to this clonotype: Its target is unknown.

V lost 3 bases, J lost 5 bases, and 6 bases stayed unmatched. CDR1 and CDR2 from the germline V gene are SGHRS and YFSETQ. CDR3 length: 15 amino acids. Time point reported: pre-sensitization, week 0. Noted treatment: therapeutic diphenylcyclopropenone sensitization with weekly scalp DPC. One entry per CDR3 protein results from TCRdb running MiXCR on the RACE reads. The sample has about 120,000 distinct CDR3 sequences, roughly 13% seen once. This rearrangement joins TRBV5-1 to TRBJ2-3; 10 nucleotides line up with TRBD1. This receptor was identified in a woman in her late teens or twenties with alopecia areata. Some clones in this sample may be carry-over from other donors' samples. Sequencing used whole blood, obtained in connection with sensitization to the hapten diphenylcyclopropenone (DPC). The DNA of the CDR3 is TGCGCCAGCAGCTCCCGGGACAGGGGTGGAGATACGCAGTATTTT. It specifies CASSSRDRGGDTQYF. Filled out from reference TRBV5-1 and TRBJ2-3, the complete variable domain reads KAGVTQTPRYLIKTRGQQVTLSCSPISGHRSVSWYQQTPGQGLQFLFEYFSETQRNKGNFPGRFSGRQFSNSRSEMNVSTLELGDSALYLCASSSRDRGGDTQYFGPGTRLTVL.